The source of this T cell receptor (beta chain) is a study of CD8 T cells in ankylosing spondylitis. The study, taken as a whole, reports: Among TCR beta sequences, a motif of eight highly homologous variants appeared characteristic of ankylosing spondylitis blood.

The table lists this clonotype with a few counts. The antigen remains undetermined. Trimming at V came to 4 bases and at J to 4 bases, leaving 16 bases not matched to a gene. Germline V gene lookup returns CDR1 SGHRS and CDR2 YFSETQ. This CDR3 spans 19 amino acids. TCRdb reanalysed the 5' RACE reads using MiXCR and keeps one entry per CDR3 protein. The sample shows over 450,000 distinct CDR3 sequences, over 9.5% of them seen only once. This chain uses TRBV5-1 with TRBJ2-2, with TRBD2 identical over 10 bases. The sample was blood, either unsorted or a sorted T cell fraction (not recorded which). The sequence was collected from a male donor with ankylosing spondylitis. The CDR3 sequence is CASSPRTSGTYLGTGELFF. The CDR3 DNA is TGCGCCAGCAGCCCAAGGACTAGCGGAACCTACCTCGGCACCGGGGAGCTGTTTTTT.